This TCR beta chain originates from a study of shared clonotypes between healthy human individuals. Overall study: Contributing individuals were two females and three males aged 18 to 49.

The germline V gene encodes CDR1 SGDLS and CDR2 YYNGEE. This CDR3 has 16 amino acids. Trimming removed 0 bases from V and 0 bases from J; junction bases left unmatched: 3. The count of this clone is one. Using immunoSEQ multiplex PCR, the repertoire was profiled, and TCRdb retains in-frame clones only, with some absent. This sample carries roughly 1,100,000 clones, 75% of them seen once, and the ten largest clones take over 1.3%. The specimen sequenced was memory CD4+ T cells sorted from blood. This sample's subset: CD45RA-negative fraction. This rearrangement joins TRBV9 to TRBJ1-3; 7 bases are shared with TRBD1. The clonotype comes from a man aged 18 to 30 in good health. CDR3 sequence reads: CASSVGGQDSGNTIYF. CDR3 DNA sequence: TGTGCCAGCAGCGTAGGTGGACAGGACTCTGGAAACACCATATATTTT.